This is a list of T cell receptor beta chains from one sample in a study of chemoradiotherapy in HPV16-positive cancers. Profiling relied on immunoSEQ multiplex PCR, and the TCRdb table lists in-frame clones only, not all of them. The profile shows around 20,000 clones, approximately 90% of them singletons. This specimen consisted of blood, obtained from a patient who underwent chemoradiotherapy. The receptors were sampled from a human donor with HPV-associated anogenital cancer. CDR3s include the opening cysteine and the closing phenylalanine or tryptophan. The D gene is left open where the match is weak. The listing skips clone size in some rows; elsewhere it reads once, few, many or a size class.

.	TRBV5-1	.	TRBJ1-2	TGCGCCAGCAGCTTTAACAGGCATGGCTACACCTTC	CASSFNRHGYTF
once	TRBV5-4	.	TRBJ1-1	TGTGCCAGCAGTCACAGGGTAACTCCGGCGGACACTGAAGCTTTCTTT	CASSHRVTPADTEAFF
once	TRBV15	TRBD1	TRBJ1-5	TGTGCCACCAGCTCGCGGTCCAGGGGGGTCAATCAGCCCCAGCATTTT	CATSSRSRGVNQPQHF
.	TRBV5-1	TRBD1	TRBJ2-5	TGCGCCAGCAGCCAAAACAGGGGCTCCCAAGAGACCCAGTACTTC	CASSQNRGSQETQYF
.	TRBV6-5	.	TRBJ1-3	.	CASSTSDSGNTIYF
.	TRBV27	TRBD1	TRBJ1-2	TGTGCCAGCAGCCGAGCAACAGGGGGCAGTTATGGCTACACCTTC	CASSRATGGSYGYTF
.	TRBV5-1	.	TRBJ1-1	TGCGCCAGCAGCTTGGTTTGGGAACAGGTTGGGAACACTGAAGCTTTCTTT	CASSLVWEQVGNTEAFF
.	TRBV19	.	TRBJ1-6	TGTGCCAGTAGTATCCGATCCCTGGGAGGGGATAATTCACCCCTCCACTTT	CASSIRSLGGDNSPLHF
.	TRBV5-1	.	TRBJ1-4	TGCGCCAGCAGCCCGGAGGTAGTAAAGGGAGAAAAACTGTTTTTT	CASSPEVVKGEKLFF
.	TRBV7-8	.	TRBJ2-2	TGTGCCAGCAAGTTGTTGAACACCGGGGAGCTGTTTTTT	CASKLLNTGELFF
.	TRBV18	.	TRBJ1-2	TGTGCCAGCTCTCTCGATGGGGCAGGTTATGGCTACACCTTC	CASSLDGAGYGYTF
.	TRBV19	TRBD1	TRBJ1-1	TGTGCCAGTAGGGCGGCCGGGACAGGGCGGACTGAAGCTTTCTTT	CASRAAGTGRTEAFF
.	TRBV25-1	.	TRBJ1-2	TGTGCCAGCAGTGAATCAGGGCCTAACTATGGCTACACCTTC	CASSESGPNYGYTF
.	TRBV30	TRBD1	TRBJ1-1	TGTGCCTGGAGTGGACAGGGGGGCACTGAAGTTTTCTTT	CAWSGQGGTEVFF
.	TRBV11-3	TRBD2	TRBJ2-5	TGTGCCAGCAGCTTAGATTCGGGGGGAGGAGAGACCCAGTACTTC	CASSLDSGGGETQYF
.	TRBV5-4	TRBD1	TRBJ1-2	TGTGCCAGCAGCTCCGGGACAGAGAGCAACTATGGCTACACCTTC	CASSSGTESNYGYTF
.	TRBV5-1	TRBD2	TRBJ2-3	TGCGCCAGCAGCCCCCGGTCTAGCGGGGGAACAGATACGCAGTATTTT	CASSPRSSGGTDTQYF
.	TRBV30	.	TRBJ2-3	TGTGCCTGGGGCCAGGGACACTTCAGCACAGATACGCAGTATTTT	CAWGQGHFSTDTQYF
.	TRBV7-9	.	TRBJ1-1	TGTGCCAGCAGCCGTCCCGGGGGAACTGAAGCTTTCTTT	CASSRPGGTEAFF
.	TRBV20-1	.	TRBJ2-2	TGCAGTGCTAGTATGGGCGGGGAGCTGTTTTTT	CSASMGGELFF
.	TRBV7-7	.	TRBJ1-5	TGTGCCAGCAGCTTAGATATACAACAGCCCCAGCATTTT	CASSLDIQQPQHF
.	TRBV13	.	TRBJ1-1	TGTGCCAGCAGCTTAGGCCCCTACAGAAGGGCTTTCTTT	CASSLGPYRRAFF
.	TRBV9	.	TRBJ2-1	TGTGCCAGCAGCGTAGTATCCTACAATGAGCAGTTCTTC	CASSVVSYNEQFF
once	TRBV5-1	.	TRBJ1-1	TGCGCCAGCAGCCGACAGAACACTGAAGCTTTCTTT	CASSRQNTEAFF
.	TRBV19	TRBD1	TRBJ1-2	TGTGCCAGTAGGACGGAGGGGGCGAGTCTCTATGGCTACACCTTC	CASRTEGASLYGYTF
.	TRBV18	.	TRBJ2-3	TGTGCCAGCTCACCCCCTGTTACAGGGATTAGCACAGATACGCAGTATTTT	CASSPPVTGISTDTQYF
.	TRBV19	.	TRBJ2-2	TGTGCCAGTAGTATAAAGGTGGACACCGGGGAGCTGTTTTTT	CASSIKVDTGELFF
.	TRBV7-9	.	TRBJ2-1	TGTGCCAGCAGCTTAGTAGCACAGGAGCGAAAGTTCTTC	CASSLVAQERKFF
.	TRBV7-2	.	TRBJ2-3	TGTGCCAGCAGCTTCTGGGGGAGCACAGATACGCAGTATTTT	CASSFWGSTDTQYF
few	TRBV7-3	.	TRBJ2-2	TGTGCCAGCAGCCCAAGGAGGGGGGCCGGGGAGCTGTTTTTT	CASSPRRGAGELFF
.	TRBV5-6	TRBD1	TRBJ1-2	TGTGCCAGCAGCCGAAAAGGGACAGGCAGTGGCTACACCTTC	CASSRKGTGSGYTF
once	TRBV9	.	TRBJ2-3	TGTGCCAGCAGCGTAGTTCCAGCAGATACGCAGTATTTT	CASSVVPADTQYF
.	TRBV19	.	TRBJ1-1	TGTGCCAGTAGTTTAACCCCACAGATGAACACTGAAGCTTTCTTT	CASSLTPQMNTEAFF
.	TRBV30	TRBD1	TRBJ1-4	TGTGCCTGGACGGGACAGGGTAATGAAAAACTGTTTTTT	CAWTGQGNEKLFF
once	TRBV25-1	TRBD1	TRBJ1-1	TGTGCCAGCAGTGAATCCGCAGGGGGGACTGAAGCTTTCTTT	CASSESAGGTEAFF
.	TRBV7-8	.	TRBJ1-1	TGTGCCAGCAGCTTATGGGAAGGGAACACTGAAGCTTTCTTT	CASSLWEGNTEAFF
.	TRBV19	.	TRBJ2-5	TGTGCCAGTAGTATCAGTGGCGGCCAAGAGACCCAGTACTTC	CASSISGGQETQYF
.	TRBV30	.	TRBJ1-3	TGTGCCTGGCGCCCGGAGGGAAACACCATATATTTT	CAWRPEGNTIYF
.	TRBV27	.	TRBJ1-5	TGTGCCAGCAGTTCCTTCCTGGGGGAGCCCCAGCATTTT	CASSSFLGEPQHF
.	TRBV7-2	.	TRBJ2-1	TGTGCCAGCAGCCCAAGCGGTAGGGAGTTGGCTAGGCAGTTCTTC	CASSPSGRELARQFF
once	TRBV6-5	.	TRBJ2-7	TGTGCCAGCAGCCTGGACAGAACCCTCTACGAGCAGTACTTC	CASSLDRTLYEQYF
.	TRBV30	TRBD1	TRBJ2-7	TGTGCCTGGAGAATGAACCGGGACAGGACATACGAGCAGTACTTC	CAWRMNRDRTYEQYF
.	TRBV15	.	TRBJ2-6	TGTGCCACCAGGCCACAAAGCACTGGGGCCAACGTCCTGACTTTC	CATRPQSTGANVLTF
.	TRBV2	.	TRBJ1-1	TGTGCCAGCAGTGTGGTTAGGGGTAGGACTGAAGCTTTCTTT	CASSVVRGRTEAFF
.	TRBV2	TRBD2	TRBJ2-1	TGTGCCAGCAATGGACTAGCGGGCAATGAGCAGTTCTTC	CASNGLAGNEQFF
.	TRBV7-9	.	TRBJ1-5	TGTGCCAGCAGCTTAGCACAAAGTCAGCCCCAGCATTTT	CASSLAQSQPQHF
once	TRBV10-3	.	TRBJ1-4	TGTGCCATCAGTGACCCAGGAAATGAAAAACTGTTTTTT	CAISDPGNEKLFF
.	TRBV19	.	TRBJ1-3	TGTGCCAGTAGTATTAACTCTGGAAACACCATATATTTT	CASSINSGNTIYF
few	TRBV6-1	TRBD1	TRBJ2-7	TGTGCCAGCAAAGAGGGACAGTTTACCTTGCAGTACTTC	CASKEGQFTLQYF
.	TRBV6-6	.	TRBJ2-1	TGTGCCAGCAGTCTCAGCCCTGAGTATGAGCAGTTCTTC	CASSLSPEYEQFF
.	TRBV2	TRBD1	TRBJ1-1	TGTGCCAGCACTGACGGACAGGGGGTCTCGAACACTGAAGCTTTCTTT	CASTDGQGVSNTEAFF
.	TRBV19	.	TRBJ1-4	TGTGCCAGTAGTTTGACAGCAACTAATGAAAAACTGTTTTTT	CASSLTATNEKLFF
.	TRBV10-3	.	TRBJ2-1	TGTGCCATCAGACTTGCAGATGAGCAGTTCTTC	CAIRLADEQFF
.	TRBV6-1	TRBD1	TRBJ2-3	TGTGCCAGCAGTGCAGGACAGGGAGCGGCAGATACGCAGTATTTT	CASSAGQGAADTQYF
.	TRBV9	TRBD2	TRBJ2-1	TGTGCCAGCAGCGTAGGGGCGGGGGGTTACAATGAGCAGTTCTTC	CASSVGAGGYNEQFF
.	TRBV2	.	TRBJ1-1	TGTGCCAGCACGCCCTCCGGGGACGGCCTCACTGAAGCTTTCTTT	CASTPSGDGLTEAFF
.	TRBV19	.	TRBJ1-2	TGTGCCAGTAGTATAAGGGGGGCAATCGATGGCTACACCTTC	CASSIRGAIDGYTF
few	TRBV13	TRBD1	TRBJ2-7	TGTGCCAGCAGCCTAAGCGGACAGGGTACTCCCCTCGAGCAGTACTTC	CASSLSGQGTPLEQYF
.	TRBV18	.	TRBJ1-2	TGTGCCAGCTCACCGACGACAGGACCAAACTTAAGAGGCTACACCTTC	CASSPTTGPNLRGYTF
.	TRBV11-3	.	TRBJ1-6	TGTGCCAGCAGCTTAGAAGGACCCAATTCACCCCTCCACTTT	CASSLEGPNSPLHF